The 30 T cell receptor beta chains reported below all come from one sample, sequenced in a study of cytomegalovirus exposure and HLA in healthy donors (dated by TCRdb to 2017 to 2019). The library was prepared using the immunoSEQ multiplex PCR assay. For the multiplex PCR, a mixture combining 60 forward primers for TCR Vbeta segments and 13 reverse primers for TCR Jbeta segments was used. TCRdb limited this immuneACCESS table to in-frame rearrangements with V and J called. A share of clones is missing; checked studies link under half to unresolved V genes, and the rest is unexplained. For this sample the table gives approximately 180,000 clones, of which around 81% were detected only once. Under 2.5% of the sample belongs to the ten largest clones. Source material: PBMCs. All receptors come from a woman aged 30 to 39 in good health and CMV-seronegative.

This clone was observed a handful of times. The CDR3: CASAPPGQGASYEQYF. The CDR3 nucleotides are TGTGCCAGTGCACCGCCGGGACAGGGGGCCTCCTACGAGCAGTACTTC. This rearrangement joins TRBV28 to TRBJ2-7; 12 bases align to TRBD1. The germline V gene has CDR1 MDHEN and CDR2 SYDVKM. V shed 9 bases, J shed 0 bases, and the junction held 9 bases outside the gene matches. The CDR3 is 16 residues long.

For the CDR3, the DNA is TGTGCCAGTAACGGTAGCCCGAGCTCCTATAATTCACCCCTCCACTTT. Translation: CASNGSPSSYNSPLHF. The chain has TRBV19 and TRBJ1-6, with no clear D. This CDR3 region has 16 residues. The V end was cut by 7 bases, the J end by 0 bases, with 13 bases between. CDR1 LNHDA and CDR2 SQIVND come from the germline V gene (reference sequence).

Here the CDR3 DNA reads TGCGCCAGCAGCTTTACAGGGGGCCGGGTCGGGGAGCTGTTTTTT. This sequence encodes CASSFTGGRVGELFF. The rearrangement links TRBV5-1 to TRBJ2-2; 9 nucleotides line up with TRBD1. With V trimmed by 2 bases and J by 7 bases, 6 bases remained unmatched. In germline, CDR1 is SGHRS, CDR2 YFSETQ. The CDR3 loop spans 15 amino acids.

The chain joins TRBV19 to TRBJ1-5; TRBD1 matches at 9 bases. Trimming removed 3 bases from V and 1 base from J; junction bases left unmatched: 7. CDR3 size: 17 residues. Per germline, CDR1 LNHDA and CDR2 SQIVND (reference sequence). CDR3 sequence reads: CASSIPGQGLSNQPQHF. The CDR3 DNA follows: TGTGCCAGTAGTATTCCGGGACAGGGATTAAGCAATCAGCCCCAGCATTTT.

There are a few counts of this clone. The chain couples TRBV2 to TRBJ1-5, with D perhaps matching TRBD1 (5 bases). The germline gives CDR1 SNHLY, CDR2 FYNNEI. V lost 7 bases to trimming and J lost 3 bases, with 10 bases between them. The CDR3 has 13 residues. For the CDR3, the DNA is TGTGCCAGCAAGGGGTGGACCAATCAGCCCCAGCATTTT. This sequence encodes CASKGWTNQPQHF.

The chain uses TRBV28 and TRBJ2-7; 13 bases are a match to TRBD2. Germline CDR1 reads MDHEN; CDR2 reads SYDVKM. Trimming at V came to 5 bases and at J to 3 bases, leaving 4 bases not matched to a gene. The CDR3 has 15 amino acids. The CDR3 nucleotides are TGTGCCAGCAGTGTAGGGACTAGCGGGATCTACGAGCAGTACTTC. It encodes CASSVGTSGIYEQYF.

The CDR3 protein is CASSLELLPSYEQYF. The CDR3 DNA reads TGTGCCAGCAGCTTAGAACTGTTACCCTCCTACGAGCAGTACTTC. The chain is built from TRBV5-5 and TRBJ2-7; D unresolved. The germline V and J ends were trimmed by 2 bases and 0 bases, with 12 bases remaining between them. The CDR3 has 15 residues. Germline V lookup: CDR1 SGHKS, CDR2 YYEKEE (reference sequence).

The V call is TRBV29-1, the J call TRBJ2-1, with D perhaps TRBD1 (5 bases). The CDR3 is made up of 14 amino acids. From germline, CDR1 is SQVTM and CDR2 ANQGSEA. The V and J ends lost 6 bases and 3 bases respectively, with 15 bases between them. The CDR3 DNA follows: TGCAGCGTCGAGGCAGGGAACTACTACAATGAGCAGTTCTTC. Encoded protein: CSVEAGNYYNEQFF.

CDR3 amino acids: CSVHFPISEKLFF. The DNA for the CDR3 is TGCAGCGTTCACTTCCCTATTAGTGAAAAACTGTTTTTT. The chain carries TRBV29-1 and TRBJ1-4; no clear D gene. CDR3 length: 13 amino acids. The germline CDR1 and CDR2 sequences are SQVTM and ANQGSEA. With 5 bases removed from V and 7 bases from J, the gap between germline ends came to 14 bases.

This clone came up a few times. The chain uses TRBV28 and TRBJ2-3; 7 bases are shared with TRBD1. The germline V gene has CDR1 MDHEN and CDR2 SYDVKM. This CDR3 has 16 residues. V lost 3 bases, J lost 4 bases, and 10 bases stayed unmatched. The CDR3: CASSFITTGIADTQYF. As DNA, the CDR3 is TGTGCCAGCAGTTTCATCACGACAGGGATTGCAGATACGCAGTATTTT.

The gene calls are TRBV4-3 and TRBJ2-1; TRBD1 matches 8 bases. CDR1 and CDR2 from the germline V gene are LGHNA and YSLEER. Trimming at V came to 6 bases and at J to 7 bases, leaving 11 bases not matched to a gene. The CDR3 totals 15 residues. The CDR3 region is CASSRGTGTRNEQFF. The CDR3 nucleotides are TGCGCCAGCAGTCGTGGGACAGGAACTCGGAATGAGCAGTTCTTC.

The chain combines TRBV28 with TRBJ1-2; 8 bases agree with TRBD1. This CDR3 region has 13 residues. Germline CDR1 and CDR2: MDHEN and SYDVKM. The trim removed 6 bases at V and 6 bases at J, leaving 6 bases unmatched. As DNA, the CDR3 is TGTGCCAGCAGGCGACAGGGGAATAATGGCTACACCTTC. It yields the protein CASRRQGNNGYTF.

The V call is TRBV7-9, the J call TRBJ1-2; 8 positions agree with TRBD1. The CDR3 sequence is 15 residues long. With 1 base clipped from V and 7 bases from J, the junction kept 8 bases outside the gene matches. Germline CDR1 SEHNR, CDR2 FQNEAQ (reference sequence). CDR3 sequence reads: CASSLGQGARGGYTF. In nucleotides, the CDR3 is TGTGCCAGCAGCTTAGGGCAGGGGGCGAGAGGTGGCTACACCTTC.

The chain's CDR3 is CASRTTGTGGRNEQFF. The CDR3, as DNA: TGTGCCAGCAGGACAACCGGGACAGGGGGTAGGAATGAGCAGTTCTTC. The rearrangement links TRBV6-6 to TRBJ2-1; TRBD1 matches 11 bases. The CDR3 consists of 16 residues. V gave up 6 bases and J gave up 7 bases; unmatched junction bases: 11. The germline V gene encodes CDR1 MNHNY and CDR2 SVGAGI (reference sequence).

The chain carries TRBV5-6 and TRBJ1-6, with D perhaps TRBD1 (6 bases). There are 17 residues in the CDR3. Trimming pared 0 bases from V and 2 bases from J, leaving 12 bases between. Germline V lookup: CDR1 SGHDT, CDR2 YYEEEE. This CDR3 reads CASSLDVGATYNSPLHF. The CDR3 bases are TGTGCCAGCAGCTTGGACGTGGGGGCTACCTATAATTCACCCCTCCACTTT.

This clone was seen a few times. The chain is built from TRBV6-5 and TRBJ2-7, with TRBD1 matching 7 bases. Trimming removed 5 bases from V and 1 base from J; junction bases left unmatched: 2. The germline V gene encodes CDR1 MNHEY and CDR2 SVGAGI. This CDR3 has 13 amino acids. The CDR3, as DNA: TGTGCCAGCAGTCCGACAGGGTCCTACGAGCAGTACTTC. Amino acids: CASSPTGSYEQYF.

This chain links TRBV10-2 with TRBJ1-2; 9 positions agree with TRBD1. V was clipped by 6 bases and J by 5 bases; unmatched bases: 10. The V gene's germline CDR1 is WSHSY and CDR2 SAAADI. The CDR3 is 15 amino acids. In DNA form, the CDR3 reads TGCGCCAGCAGCGAACAGGGGGCGCCCCGGTATGGCTACACCTTC. It is translated as CASSEQGAPRYGYTF.

This clone was detected only a few times. The J gene is TRBJ2-7, the V gene TRBV4-1; the match to TRBD1 covers 9 bases. This CDR3 is built from 15 residues. Losses at the gene ends were 1 base for V and 3 bases for J; bases not matched to a gene: 4. Germline V CDR1 and CDR2: MGHRA, YSYEKL. The DNA for the CDR3 is TGCGCCAGCAGCCAAGGACCGGGACAGGGCTACGAGCAGTACTTC. Protein product: CASSQGPGQGYEQYF.

In its sample, this clone was seen once. The genes are TRBV5-4 and TRBJ2-5, with a weak D call TRBD1 (6 bases). Trimming removed 5 bases at V and 4 bases at J, with 18 bases between. The CDR3 has 15 residues. Germline lookup yields CDR1 SGHNT and CDR2 YYREEE (reference sequence). The CDR3 reads CASRTSRGPLETQYF. The CDR3 DNA sequence: TGTGCCAGCAGGACGTCCAGGGGACCTTTAGAGACCCAGTACTTC.

This sequence joins TRBV19 and TRBJ2-1; 9 nucleotides line up with TRBD2. V trimming: 6 bases; J trimming: 5 bases; junction bases outside the gene matches: 2. Looked up from germline, CDR1 is LNHDA and CDR2 is SQIVND (reference sequence). The CDR3 sequence is 13 residues long. The CDR3 bases are TGTGCCAGTAGAGCGGGGGGTGACAATGAGCAGTTCTTC. Protein sequence: CASRAGGDNEQFF.

This clone occurred once. This chain's CDR3 is CASSPGPLETQYF. The CDR3 DNA is TGTGCCAGCTCACCAGGGCCTTTAGAGACCCAGTACTTC. The rearrangement uses TRBV18 and TRBJ2-5; D is unresolved. The length of the CDR3 is 13 residues. Trimming removed 2 bases from V and 4 bases from J, with 8 bases in between. Germline CDR1 and CDR2: KGHSH and LQKENI. Supplemented by reference TRBV18 and TRBJ2-5, the full variable domain reads NAGVMQNPRHLVRRRGQEARLRCSPMKGHSHVYWYRQLPEEGLKFMVYLQKENIIDESGMPKERFSAEFPKEGPSILRIQQVVRGDSAAYFCASSPGPLETQYFGPGTRLLVL.

As to this clone: The junction departs from the called germline gene at one end, perhaps through a read error. The J gene is TRBJ1-5, the V gene TRBV19; 9 bases map to TRBD1. The CDR3 extends over 17 amino acids. Germline-derived CDR1 and CDR2 are LNHDA and SQIVND (reference sequence). CDR3 sequence reads: CASSTSPRTGDHQSQHF. The CDR3 nucleotides are TGTGCCAGTAGTACTAGCCCACGGACAGGGGACCATCAGTCCCAGCATTTT.

Comment on this clone: The junction shows a germline mismatch at one end, possibly a read error. The chain joins TRBV6-5 to TRBJ2-6; tentatively, D is TRBD2 (6 bases). The CDR3 spans 15 residues. Germline CDR1 MNHEY, CDR2 SVGAGI. CDR3 protein: CASSFWGTGANGLTF. As DNA, the CDR3 is TGTGCCAGCAGTTTTTGGGGGACTGGGGCCAACGGCCTGACTTTC.

The V call is TRBV7-8, the J call TRBJ2-7, with TRBD2 matching over 7 bases. J was trimmed by 4 bases and V by 1 base; bases with no gene match: 7. Germline CDR1 SGHVS, CDR2 FQNEAQ. This CDR3 region has 15 residues. The CDR3, as DNA: TGTGCCAGCAGCTTAGGCCCGGGGGGTCAGTACGAGCAGTACTTC. Translated: CASSLGPGGQYEQYF.

Comments on this clone: The junction differs from germline at one of its ends, possibly a read error. V is TRBV2 and J is TRBJ2-6, with D maybe TRBD1 (6 bases). Germline-derived CDR1 and CDR2 are SNHLY and FYNNEI. CDR3 length equals 14 residues. The CDR3 coding sequence is TGTGCCAGCAGTGAATCGTTGGGGGCCAACGGCCTGACTTTC. It yields the protein CASSESLGANGLTF.

The J gene is TRBJ2-1, the V gene TRBV5-1, with 8 nucleotides matching TRBD2. Per the germline V gene, CDR1 is SGHRS and CDR2 is YFSETQ. CDR3 length equals 15 residues. With 4 bases clipped from V and 4 bases from J, the junction kept 7 bases outside the gene matches. The CDR3 here is CASSTGGGSYNEQFF. DNA of the CDR3: TGCGCCAGCAGCACCGGGGGGGGGAGTTACAATGAGCAGTTCTTC.

The chain employs TRBV27 and TRBJ2-5; TRBD2 aligns across 12 bases. The J call may be wrong; the DNA end is better matched by TRBJ2-7. Germline V lookup: CDR1 MNHEY, CDR2 SMNVEV (reference sequence). This CDR3 spans 17 amino acids. The CDR3 DNA is TGTGCCAGCAGGTTGAATGGACTAGCGGGAACAATGTACGAGCAGTACTTC. Translated, it gives CASRLNGLAGTMYEQYF.

V is TRBV7-8 and J is TRBJ2-3; TRBD2 matches 12 bases. The V gene's germline CDR1 is SGHVS and CDR2 FQNEAQ. CDR3 size: 16 residues. V shed 10 bases, J shed 6 bases, and the junction held 14 bases outside the gene matches. CDR3 in amino acids: CATGLAGSQQGDTQYF. The CDR3 nucleotides are TGTGCCACCGGACTAGCGGGATCCCAACAAGGGGATACGCAGTATTTT.

This rearrangement joins TRBV2 to TRBJ2-5; the D gene is possibly TRBD2 (7 bases). Trimming cost V 7 bases and J 5 bases, with 11 bases left between them. This CDR3 contains 12 residues. CDR1 and CDR2 (germline): SNHLY, FYNNEI. CDR3 sequence reads: CASIGGGETQYF. CDR3 nucleotides: TGTGCCAGCATAGGGGGAGGGGAGACCCAGTACTTC.

Only a few counts were recorded for this clone. The rearrangement links TRBV27 to TRBJ2-2; 11 bases align to TRBD1. Germline V gives CDR1 MNHEY, CDR2 SMNVEV (reference sequence). Trimming cost V 5 bases and J 6 bases; bases outside gene matches: 2. The CDR3 extends over 14 amino acids. DNA for the CDR3: TGTGCCAGCAGTCCGGGACAGGGGGCCGGGGAGCTGTTTTTT. Translation gives CASSPGQGAGELFF.